The present T cell receptor (beta chain) was sequenced within a study of cytomegalovirus exposure and HLA in healthy donors. Study-wide context: Among the 398 genotyped donors, 81% were placed in the Caucasian-associated ancestry cluster.

Points from the study as a whole: In a later analysis, productive TCRs from donors in an Asian-associated ancestry cluster reportedly carried fewer N-insertions than the cohort mean.

CDR1 is PRHDT and CDR2 is FYEKMQ in the germline V gene (reference sequence). The CDR3 extends over 14 amino acids. Germline trimming cut 0 bases from V and 4 bases from J; bases unmatched to any gene: 1. The PCR had 60 Vbeta and 13 Jbeta primers. Method: immunoSEQ multiplex PCR; TCRdb's copy keeps in-frame clones and lacks some. The sample holds about 180,000 clones, about four fifths seen once. Points on this clone: Antigen: not known.

J is TRBJ2-7 and V is TRBV13; TRBD1 matches at 9 bases. The TCR sequence derives from a woman in her 50s in good health and CMV-seropositive. The specimen sequenced was PBMCs. CDR3 DNA: TGTGCCAGCAGCTTAGGACAGGGGGCTTACGAGCAGTACTTC. This encodes CASSLGQGAYEQYF.